Below are 21 T cell receptor beta chains sequenced from a single sample in a study of blood T cell repertoires in COVID-19. Measured with immunoSEQ multiplex PCR; TCRdb has only the in-frame clones, and not every one. The sample holds 250,000 to 350,000 clones, roughly 90% seen once. The sequencing input was peripheral blood. The receptors come from a woman between 40 and 55 years old who had recovered from COVID-19.

A word on this clone: The same CDR3 is also encoded by other DNA sequences in this sample. The chain carries TRBV6-5 and TRBJ2-1; 9 bases match TRBD2. CDR3 length: 15 residues. J was trimmed by 0 bases and V by 3 bases; bases with no gene match: 0. Germline-derived CDR1 and CDR2 are MNHEY and SVGAGI. DNA for the CDR3: TGTGCCAGCAGTTATAGCGGGAGCTCCTACAATGAGCAGTTCTTC. The encoded protein is CASSYSGSSYNEQFF.

The rearrangement joins TRBV2 to TRBJ1-2; a possible D gene is TRBD1 (6 bases). The CDR3 runs to 14 residues. V was pared by 10 bases and J by 7 bases, with 22 bases between. Germline V gene data show CDR1 as SNHLY and CDR2 as FYNNEI. The CDR3 is CATEKTGYSSGYTF. CDR3 nucleotide sequence: TGTGCCACGGAAAAAACAGGGTACTCCTCTGGCTACACCTTC.

The rearrangement joins TRBV9 to TRBJ1-1; the D is unclear. Deletions cut 3 bases from V and 3 bases from J, with 15 bases between. CDR3 length: 15 residues. Germline CDR1 and CDR2: SGDLS and YYNGEE. The CDR3 loop is CASSGESPPDTEAFF. In DNA form, the CDR3 reads TGTGCCAGCAGCGGCGAATCGCCGCCGGACACTGAAGCTTTCTTT.

There are a few counts of this clone. The chain uses TRBV19 and TRBJ2-1; TRBD1 might be the D (8 bases). CDR3 size: 15 residues. The V and J ends lost 5 bases and 6 bases respectively, with 17 bases between them. Looked up from germline, CDR1 is LNHDA and CDR2 is SQIVND (reference sequence). CDR3 protein: CASSLTGGGLNEQFF. The CDR3 DNA reads as TGTGCCAGTAGTCTAACAGGGGGGGGCCTCAATGAGCAGTTCTTC.

V gene TRBV27 combines with J gene TRBJ2-7; 9 bases are shared with TRBD2. Germline values: CDR1 MNHEY, CDR2 SMNVEV (reference sequence). The CDR3 consists of 14 residues. With 6 bases clipped from V and 2 bases from J, the junction kept 5 bases outside the gene matches. The chain's CDR3 is CASRPAGGPYEQYF. CDR3 bases: TGTGCCAGCAGGCCAGCGGGAGGACCCTACGAGCAGTACTTC.

The chain joins TRBV24-1 to TRBJ2-2, with TRBD2 as a possible D gene (5 bases). The CDR3 extends over 18 amino acids. Germline loops: CDR1 KGHDR, CDR2 SFDVKD. The V gene lost 4 bases and the J gene lost 6 bases, with 23 bases spanning the gap. The CDR3 DNA sequence: TGTGCCACCAGTGACCCAAACGGACCCGACCGAGGGTCCGGGGAGCTGTTTTTT. This gives the protein CATSDPNGPDRGSGELFF.

The chain has TRBV19 and TRBJ2-5, with 7 bases aligning to TRBD2. This CDR3 spans 14 amino acids. CDR1 and CDR2 (germline): LNHDA, SQIVND (reference sequence). Trimming at V came to 1 base and at J to 2 bases, leaving 1 base not matched to a gene. CDR3 region: CASSIGLAQETQYF. As DNA, the CDR3 is TGTGCCAGTAGTATAGGACTAGCTCAAGAGACCCAGTACTTC.

As concerns this clone: Other DNA sequences from this sample encode an identical CDR3 as well. V usage is TRBV29-1 and J usage is TRBJ2-5, with D uncertain. This CDR3 has 12 residues. The V end was cut by 6 bases, the J end by 1 base, with 9 bases between. Germline V lookup: CDR1 SQVTM, CDR2 ANQGSEA. The CDR3: CSVAVSQETQYF. DNA of the CDR3: TGCAGCGTGGCCGTGTCCCAAGAGACCCAGTACTTC.

The rearrangement joins TRBV5-8 to TRBJ2-2, with D possibly TRBD1 on 6 matching bases. Germline values: CDR1 SGHTS, CDR2 YDEGEE. The CDR3 runs 15 residues. V lost 7 bases and J 1 base, leaving 14 bases between the germline ends. Here the CDR3 DNA reads TGTGCCAGCCCAGGGGCAGCGATGAACACCGGGGAGCTGTTTTTT. Protein: CASPGAAMNTGELFF.

J is TRBJ2-7 and V is TRBV11-3, with a weak D call TRBD1 (6 bases). CDR3 length: 14 residues. Trimming pared 0 bases from V and 2 bases from J, leaving 8 bases between. Germline V gene lookup returns CDR1 SGHNT and CDR2 YENEEA. The DNA for the CDR3 is TGTGCCAGCAGCTTAGAGGGGGCGGCCTACGAGCAGTACTTC. This codes for CASSLEGAAYEQYF.

The J gene is TRBJ2-7, the V gene TRBV3-1 (or the pseudogene TRBV3-2), with 11 bases fitting TRBD1. Germline-derived CDR1 and CDR2 are LGHDT and YNNKEL (reference sequence). This CDR3 comprises 16 residues. The V and J ends lost 4 bases and 6 bases, in that order; junction bases with no gene match: 11. This CDR3 is CASSLGPGTGGSEQYF. The CDR3 DNA reads TGTGCCAGCAGCCTTGGCCCCGGGACAGGGGGTTCCGAGCAGTACTTC.

The rearrangement uses TRBV11-2 and TRBJ2-7; TRBD1 aligns across 7 bases. This CDR3 has 15 residues. The V and J ends lost 6 bases and 0 bases, in that order; junction bases with no gene match: 8. Germline V gene lookup returns CDR1 SGHAT and CDR2 FQNNGV. In DNA, the CDR3 is TGTGCCAGCAGTTACTCGACAGGGAGCTCCTACGAGCAGTACTTC. Its protein is CASSYSTGSSYEQYF.

This rearrangement joins TRBV10-3 to TRBJ2-7; tentative D call: TRBD2 (6 bases). The ends were cut back, 0 bases at V and 6 bases at J, with 21 bases in the middle. Per the germline V gene, CDR1 is ENHRY and CDR2 is SYGVKD. The CDR3 length is 17 residues. The CDR3 DNA sequence: TGTGCCATCAGTGAGTCGTGGGGTCTTGGGGGGAGCGGCGAGCAGTACTTC. The encoded protein is CAISESWGLGGSGEQYF.

V is TRBV7-6 and J is TRBJ2-5; a possible D gene is TRBD1 (5 bases). The V gene lost 3 bases and the J gene lost 7 bases, with 12 bases spanning the gap. CDR3 length: 13 amino acids. Germline V gene sequence: CDR1 SGHVS, CDR2 FNYEAQ. The DNA for the CDR3 is TGTGCCAGCAGCTTGTCAGGGATGGGGACCCAGTACTTC. Encoded protein: CASSLSGMGTQYF.

V and J are TRBV6-5 and TRBJ2-3; D may be TRBD1 (5 bases). Deletions cut 0 bases from V and 5 bases from J, with 12 bases between. This CDR3 comprises 15 residues. In germline, CDR1 is MNHEY, CDR2 SVGAGI. The chain's CDR3 is CASSYSGARGDTQYF. The CDR3 nucleotides read TGTGCCAGCAGTTACTCAGGGGCACGTGGAGATACGCAGTATTTT.

This clone was detected only once. The gene calls are TRBV28 and TRBJ1-3; 7 bases are a match to TRBD1. The germline gives CDR1 MDHEN, CDR2 SYDVKM. J gave up 0 bases and V 2 bases, and 7 bases lay outside the gene matches. The CDR3 runs 17 residues. CDR3 nucleotide sequence: TGTGCCAGCAGTTTAAGGGGACAGACTTACTCTGGAAACACCATATATTTT. Its protein is CASSLRGQTYSGNTIYF. Based on the CDR3 plus reference TRBV28 and TRBJ1-3, the full variable domain is DVKVTQSSRYLVKRTGEKVFLECVQDMDHENMFWYRQDPGLGLRLIYFSYDVKMKEKGDIPEGYSVSREKKERFSLILESASTNQTSMYLCASSLRGQTYSGNTIYFGEGSWLTVV.

V is TRBV18 and J is TRBJ2-7; D remains ambiguous. CDR1 is KGHSH and CDR2 is LQKENI in the germline V gene. Trimming took off 2 bases at V and 0 bases at J, with 5 bases between the two ends. CDR3 length equals 13 residues. In nucleotides, the CDR3 is TGTGCCAGCTCACCAGAGAGCTCCTACGAGCAGTACTTC. This translates into CASSPESSYEQYF.

A word on this clone: Germline and junction disagree at one end, which may indicate a read error. V gene TRBV5-1 combines with J gene TRBJ2-5, with 8 bases lining up with TRBD2. Germline lookup yields CDR1 SGHRS and CDR2 YFSETQ. CDR3 size: 17 residues. CDR3 in DNA: TGCGCCCGCAGCTTGGCCGGGGGGGACGGGGGCCAAGAGACCCAGTACTTC. It codes for CARSLAGGDGGQETQYF.

In this sample, this clone turned up a few times. This chain connects TRBV10-1 to TRBJ1-5; D ambiguous. CDR3 size: 15 residues. The V and J ends lost 4 bases and 6 bases respectively, with 16 bases between them. Germline CDR1 and CDR2: WNHNN and SYGVQD (reference sequence). CDR3 sequence: CASSVGPNEGQPQHF. The DNA for the CDR3 is TGCGCCAGCAGTGTAGGGCCGAATGAGGGTCAGCCCCAGCATTTT.

This rearrangement joins TRBV19 to TRBJ2-5; a possible D gene is TRBD1 (5 bases). Germline loops: CDR1 LNHDA, CDR2 SQIVND (reference sequence). The V and J ends lost 10 bases and 1 base respectively, with 13 bases between them. The CDR3 runs to 13 residues. CDR3 sequence: CATPGGAQETQYF. The DNA of the CDR3 is TGTGCCACCCCAGGTGGGGCCCAAGAGACCCAGTACTTC.

The chain is built from TRBV7-3 and TRBJ2-1; D uncertain. The V end was cut by 1 base, the J end by 9 bases, with 16 bases between. The CDR3 sequence is 15 residues long. Germline-derived CDR1 and CDR2 are SGHTA and FQGTGA. The CDR3, as DNA: TGTGCCAGCAGCTTAAGTCCCGCTCGCGGTGGTGAGCAGTTCTTC. Encoded protein: CASSLSPARGGEQFF. The whole variable domain, remainder taken from reference TRBV7-3 and TRBJ2-1, is GAGVSQTPSNKVTEKGKYVELRCDPISGHTALYWYRQSLGQGPEFLIYFQGTGAADDSGLPNDRFFAVRPEGSVSTLKIQRTERGDSAVYLCASSLSPARGGEQFFGPGTRLTVL.